This entry lists 14 T cell receptor beta chains sequenced from one sample in a study of cytomegalovirus exposure and HLA in healthy donors. A multiplex PCR was run with 60 Vbeta primers and 13 Jbeta primers. Profiled with immunoSEQ multiplex PCR; TCRdb holds only in-frame clones, not every one. The data contain about 100,000 clones, over 65% of them singletons. The sample taken for sequencing was PBMCs. These TCRs come from an older woman in good health and CMV-seronegative.

V gene TRBV7-8 combines with J gene TRBJ2-5, with 7 nucleotides matching TRBD2. The CDR3 loop spans 14 amino acids. Germline V gene lookup returns CDR1 SGHVS and CDR2 FQNEAQ. J gave up 4 bases and V 6 bases, and 8 bases lay outside the gene matches. CDR3 protein: CASRPGGLGETQYF. The CDR3 nucleotides are TGTGCCAGCAGGCCGGGGGGTCTGGGAGAGACCCAGTACTTC.

The sample holds one count of this clone. The CDR3 is CASSSRGMGGETQYF. The CDR3 DNA follows: TGTGCCAGCAGCTCCAGAGGGATGGGTGGGGAGACCCAGTACTTC. The chain carries TRBV11-2 and TRBJ2-5, with D maybe TRBD2 (5 bases). This CDR3 has 15 amino acids. Germline assignment: CDR1 SGHAT and CDR2 FQNNGV. With 4 bases removed from V and 5 bases from J, the gap between germline ends came to 17 bases.

This clone was picked up one time. This chain uses TRBV5-1 with TRBJ2-5; D gene uncertain. V was pared by 4 bases and J by 1 base, with 11 bases between. Germline V gene sequence: CDR1 SGHRS, CDR2 YFSETQ. The CDR3 is 14 residues long. This chain's CDR3 is CASSSLGIQETQYF. The DNA of the CDR3 is TGCGCCAGCAGCAGTCTAGGAATCCAAGAGACCCAGTACTTC.

This clone came up once. The chain joins TRBV5-6 to TRBJ1-1; D perhaps matches TRBD1 (5 bases). The germline V and J ends were trimmed by 0 bases and 2 bases, with 8 bases remaining between them. The germline V gene has CDR1 SGHDT and CDR2 YYEEEE. The CDR3 sequence is 14 residues long. In nucleotides, the CDR3 is TGTGCCAGCAGCTTGGTCGACAGAAACACTGAAGCTTTCTTT. Translated: CASSLVDRNTEAFF.

The CDR3 DNA follows: TGTGCCAGCAGCGTCGGGTCAGCCTCCTACAATGAGCAGTTCTTC. Its translation: CASSVGSASYNEQFF. V gene TRBV9 combines with J gene TRBJ2-1, with D hard to call. Trimming removed 2 bases from V and 0 bases from J, with 9 bases in between. Germline assignment: CDR1 SGDLS and CDR2 YYNGEE. This CDR3 contains 15 residues. The full variable domain, with the rest looked up from reference TRBV9 and TRBJ2-1, is DSGVTQTPKHLITATGQRVTLRCSPRSGDLSVYWYQQSLDQGLQFLIQYYNGEERAKGNILERFSAQQFPDLHSELNLSSLELGDSALYFCASSVGSASYNEQFFGPGTRLTVL.

The chain carries TRBV5-5 and TRBJ1-1, with TRBD1 identical over 10 bases. Germline-derived CDR1 and CDR2 are SGHKS and YYEKEE (reference sequence). V dropped 5 bases and J dropped 8; count of bases not matched to a gene: 6. CDR3 size: 13 residues. Here the CDR3 reads CASRQTGGGEAFF. CDR3 bases: TGTGCCAGCAGGCAGACAGGGGGCGGCGAAGCTTTCTTT. Drawing the rest from reference TRBV5-5 and TRBJ1-1, the complete variable domain is DAGVTQSPTHLIKTRGQQVTLRCSPISGHKSVSWYQQVLGQGPQFIFQYYEKEERGRGNFPDRFSARQFPNYSSELNVNALLLGDSALYLCASRQTGGGEAFFGQGTRLTVV.

The chain has TRBV29-1 and TRBJ2-2, with TRBD1 matching 10 bases. The CDR3 contains 12 residues. Trimming at V came to 8 bases and at J to 5 bases, leaving 2 bases not matched to a gene. The germline CDR1 and CDR2 sequences are SQVTM and ANQGSEA. CDR3 in DNA: TGCAGCACGGGACAGGGGACCGGGGAGCTGTTTTTT. It is translated as CSTGQGTGELFF.

The sample holds a few counts of this clone. V gene TRBV19 combines with J gene TRBJ2-3, with D possibly matching TRBD1 (6 bases). The V gene lost 1 base and the J gene lost 4 bases, with 12 bases spanning the gap. Looked up from germline, CDR1 is LNHDA and CDR2 is SQIVND (reference sequence). CDR3 length equals 15 residues. The CDR3 sequence is CASSIARGASDTQYF. CDR3 coding DNA: TGTGCCAGTAGTATAGCCAGGGGAGCATCAGATACGCAGTATTTT. The variable domain in full, with the rest retrieved from reference TRBV19 and TRBJ2-3, is DGGITQSPKYLFRKEGQNVTLSCEQNLNHDAMYWYRQDPGQGLRLIYYSQIVNDFQKGDIAEGYSVSREKKESFPLTVTSAQKNPTAFYLCASSIARGASDTQYFGPGTRLTVL.

The rearrangement links TRBV5-4 to TRBJ2-3, with 8 bases fitting TRBD2. V gave up 2 bases and J gave up 2 bases; unmatched junction bases: 13. Germline V gene lookup returns CDR1 SGHNT and CDR2 YYREEE (reference sequence). The CDR3 totals 18 residues. CDR3 DNA sequence: TGTGCCAGCAGCTTCTTACCCGTGAGCGGGGGTAACACAGATACGCAGTATTTT. Protein: CASSFLPVSGGNTDTQYF. The full variable domain, completed using reference TRBV5-4 and TRBJ2-3, is ETGVTQSPTHLIKTRGQQVTLRCSSQSGHNTVSWYQQALGQGPQFIFQYYREEENGRGNFPPRFSGLQFPNYSSELNVNALELDDSALYLCASSFLPVSGGNTDTQYFGPGTRLTVL.

CDR3 coding DNA: TGCAGCGCCGTTACTAGCGGGAGGGCGTATGGCACAGATACGCAGTATTTT. Translating it yields CSAVTSGRAYGTDTQYF. The V and J genes are TRBV29-1 and TRBJ2-3; 13 bases line up with TRBD2. Germline values: CDR1 SQVTM, CDR2 ANQGSEA. V was pared by 7 bases and J by 1 base, with 11 bases of the junction left unmatched. The CDR3 is 17 amino acids.

The chain uses TRBV28 and TRBJ2-1, with TRBD2 matching 9 bases. V trimming: 5 bases; J trimming: 7 bases; junction bases outside the gene matches: 9. This CDR3 is 15 amino acids long. Germline V lookup: CDR1 MDHEN, CDR2 SYDVKM. This chain's CDR3 is CASSKGGRAGNEQFF. CDR3 nucleotide sequence: TGTGCCAGCAGTAAAGGCGGGAGGGCCGGTAATGAGCAGTTCTTC.

The chain employs TRBV4-1 and TRBJ2-3, with 7 bases identical to TRBD2. Trimming removed 0 bases from V and 0 bases from J; junction bases left unmatched: 6. This CDR3 is built from 17 residues. Per germline, CDR1 MGHRA and CDR2 YSYEKL. The chain's CDR3 is CASSQELRGSSTDTQYF. Written as DNA, the CDR3 is TGCGCCAGCAGCCAAGAATTGCGGGGGAGTAGCACAGATACGCAGTATTTT.

This chain joins TRBV11-2 and TRBJ1-1; 9 bases line up with TRBD1. CDR3 size: 13 residues. The ends lost 5 bases at V and 7 bases at J; junction bases unmatched: 5. Germline CDR1 is SGHAT and CDR2 is FQNNGV. CDR3 residues: CASSRTGGVEAFF. CDR3 nucleotides: TGTGCCAGCAGCAGAACAGGGGGCGTTGAAGCTTTCTTT.

This clone was seen once. The chain couples TRBV14 to TRBJ2-1, with 12 bases aligning to TRBD2. The germline V gene has CDR1 SGHDN and CDR2 FVKESK. The CDR3 is 16 residues long. Trimming took 4 bases from V and 9 from J; bases not matched to a gene: 10. CDR3: CASSPGLAGGPGEQFF. CDR3 nucleotides: TGTGCCAGCAGCCCCGGGCTAGCGGGAGGGCCCGGTGAGCAGTTCTTC.